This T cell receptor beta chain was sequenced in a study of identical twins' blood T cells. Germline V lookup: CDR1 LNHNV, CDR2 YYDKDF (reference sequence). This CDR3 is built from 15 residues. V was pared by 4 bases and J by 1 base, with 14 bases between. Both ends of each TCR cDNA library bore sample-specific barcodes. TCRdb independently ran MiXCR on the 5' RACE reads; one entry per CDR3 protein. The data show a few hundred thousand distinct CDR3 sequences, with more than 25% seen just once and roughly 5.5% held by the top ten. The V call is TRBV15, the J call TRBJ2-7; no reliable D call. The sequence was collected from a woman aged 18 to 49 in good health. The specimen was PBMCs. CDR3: CATSTNWLTSYEQYF. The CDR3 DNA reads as TGTGCCACCAGCACCAACTGGTTAACTTCCTACGAGCAGTACTTC.